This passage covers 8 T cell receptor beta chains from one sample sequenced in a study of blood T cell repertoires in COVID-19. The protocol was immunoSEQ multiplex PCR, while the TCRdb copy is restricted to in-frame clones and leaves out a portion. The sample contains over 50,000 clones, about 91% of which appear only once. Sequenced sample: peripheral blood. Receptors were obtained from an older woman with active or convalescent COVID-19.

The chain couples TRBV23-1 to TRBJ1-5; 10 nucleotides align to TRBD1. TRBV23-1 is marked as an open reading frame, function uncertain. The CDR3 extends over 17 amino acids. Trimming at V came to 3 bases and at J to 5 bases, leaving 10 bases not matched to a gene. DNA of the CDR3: TGCGCCAGCAGTCATACTATCGACAGGGGGCAGCATCAGCCCCAGCATTTT. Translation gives CASSHTIDRGQHQPQHF.

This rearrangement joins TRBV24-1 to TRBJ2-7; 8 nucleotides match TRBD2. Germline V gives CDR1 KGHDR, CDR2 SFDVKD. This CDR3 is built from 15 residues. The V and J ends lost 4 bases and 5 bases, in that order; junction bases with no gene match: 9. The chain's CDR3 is CATSDPSREGNEQYF. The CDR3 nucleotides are TGTGCCACCAGTGACCCTTCCCGGGAGGGCAACGAGCAGTACTTC.

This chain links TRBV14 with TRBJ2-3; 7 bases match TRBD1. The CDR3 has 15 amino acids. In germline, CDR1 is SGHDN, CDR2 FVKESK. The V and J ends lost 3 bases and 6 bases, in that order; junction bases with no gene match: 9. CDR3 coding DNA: TGTGCCAGCAGCCAGCAGACAGGGCGTCTGGATACGCAGTATTTT. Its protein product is CASSQQTGRLDTQYF. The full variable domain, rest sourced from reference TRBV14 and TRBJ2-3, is EAGVTQFPSHSVIEKGQTVTLRCDPISGHDNLYWYRRVMGKEIKFLLHFVKESKQDESGMPNNRFLAERTGGTYSTLKVQPAELEDSGVYFCASSQQTGRLDTQYFGPGTRLTVL.

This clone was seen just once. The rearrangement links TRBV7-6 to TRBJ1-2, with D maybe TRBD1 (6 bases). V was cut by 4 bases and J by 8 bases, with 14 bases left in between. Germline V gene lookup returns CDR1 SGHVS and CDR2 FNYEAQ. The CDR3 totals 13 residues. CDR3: CASSSRGGDGYTF. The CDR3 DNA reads TGTGCCAGCAGCTCTAGGGGGGGGGACGGCTACACCTTC.

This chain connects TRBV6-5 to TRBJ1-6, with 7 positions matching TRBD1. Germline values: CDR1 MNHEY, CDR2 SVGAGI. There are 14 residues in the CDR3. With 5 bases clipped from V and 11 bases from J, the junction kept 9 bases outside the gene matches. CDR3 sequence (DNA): TGTGCCAGCAGTCAATCTCAGGGGGTTCCACCCCTCCACTTT. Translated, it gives CASSQSQGVPPLHF.

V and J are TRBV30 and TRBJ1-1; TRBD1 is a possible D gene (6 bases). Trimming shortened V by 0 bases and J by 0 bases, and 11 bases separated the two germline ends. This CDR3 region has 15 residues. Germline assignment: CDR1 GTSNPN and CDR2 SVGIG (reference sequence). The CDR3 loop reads CAWSVWGLLNTEAFF. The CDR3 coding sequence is TGTGCCTGGAGTGTTTGGGGGCTACTGAACACTGAAGCTTTCTTT.

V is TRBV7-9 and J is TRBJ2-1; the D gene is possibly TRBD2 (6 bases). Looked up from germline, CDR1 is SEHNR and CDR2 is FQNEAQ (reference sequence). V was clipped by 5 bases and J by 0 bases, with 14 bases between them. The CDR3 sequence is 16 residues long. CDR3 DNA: TGTGCCAGCAGCCTCAGCGGGCTTAGCTCCTACAATGAGCAGTTCTTC. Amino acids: CASSLSGLSSYNEQFF.

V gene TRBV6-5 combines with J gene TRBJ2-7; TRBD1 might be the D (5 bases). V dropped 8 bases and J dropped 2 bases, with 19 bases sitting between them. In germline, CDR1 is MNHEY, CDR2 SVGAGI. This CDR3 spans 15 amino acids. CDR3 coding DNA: TGTGCCAGCCCTAAGAAAGGGGCCCCTGCCTACGAGCAGTACTTC. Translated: CASPKKGAPAYEQYF.